This T cell receptor beta chain was sequenced for a study of glioma-infiltrating T cells after dendritic cell vaccination. The overall study: Dendritic cell vaccination trial patients had either newly diagnosed or recurrent glioblastoma.

Only in-frame clones appear in the TCRdb table, and some are missing; sequencing was by immunoSEQ multiplex PCR. The sample lists 65,000 to 80,000 clones; 65% to 90% were seen once. General study results and limits: Survival was not directly related to TCR clonality in these patients.

Selection required adequate fresh-frozen tumor tissue plus more than two years' survival data. CDR1 and CDR2 from the germline V gene are LGHNA and YSLEER. V was trimmed by 0 bases and J by 2 bases, leaving 14 bases between them. The CDR3 spans 16 residues. Comments on this clone: Its specificity is not known.

Sequences were derived from blood, sampled before dendritic cell vaccination. This receptor was identified in a human donor with glioblastoma. V usage is TRBV4-3 and J usage is TRBJ2-7, with a possible D match to TRBD2 (5 bases). CDR3 sequence: CASSQDREGTAYEQYF. In DNA, the CDR3 is TGCGCCAGCAGCCAAGATCGCGAGGGCACGGCCTACGAGCAGTACTTC.